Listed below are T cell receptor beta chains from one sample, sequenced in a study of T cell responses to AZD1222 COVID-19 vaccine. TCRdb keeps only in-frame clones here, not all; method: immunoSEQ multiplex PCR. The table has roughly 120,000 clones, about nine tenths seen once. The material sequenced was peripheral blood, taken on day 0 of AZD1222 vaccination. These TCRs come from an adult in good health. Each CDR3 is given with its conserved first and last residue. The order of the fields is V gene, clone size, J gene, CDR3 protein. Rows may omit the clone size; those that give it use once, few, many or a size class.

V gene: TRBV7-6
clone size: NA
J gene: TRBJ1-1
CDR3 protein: CASSPNRAMNTEAFF

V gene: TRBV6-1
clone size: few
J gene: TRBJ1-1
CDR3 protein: CASSEQTFSSTEAFF

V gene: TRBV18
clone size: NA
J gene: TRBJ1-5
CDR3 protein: CASSREDGNQPQHF

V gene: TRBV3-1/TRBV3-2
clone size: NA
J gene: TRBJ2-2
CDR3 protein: CASSQGHTGELFF

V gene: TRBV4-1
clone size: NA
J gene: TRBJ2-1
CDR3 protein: CASSQQSTGVNFF

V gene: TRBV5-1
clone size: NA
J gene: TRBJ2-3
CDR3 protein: CASSPRLPTDTQYF

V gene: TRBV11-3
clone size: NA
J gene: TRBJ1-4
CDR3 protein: CASSFLCRAPNEKLFF

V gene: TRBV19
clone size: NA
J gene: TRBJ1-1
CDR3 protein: CASSSTRGRTEAFF

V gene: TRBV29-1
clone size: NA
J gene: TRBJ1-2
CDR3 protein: CSVAPEGYGYTF

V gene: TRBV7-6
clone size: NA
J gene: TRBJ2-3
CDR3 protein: CASSQLAGATDTQYF

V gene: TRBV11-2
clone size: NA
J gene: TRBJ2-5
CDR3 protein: CASSRGYQETQYF

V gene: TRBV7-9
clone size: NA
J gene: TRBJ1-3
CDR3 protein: CASTSRDSGNTIYF

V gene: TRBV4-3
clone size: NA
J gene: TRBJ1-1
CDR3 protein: CASSQDPGTVNTEAFF

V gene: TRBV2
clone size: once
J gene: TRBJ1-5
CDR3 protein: CASSLGTGTNQPQHF

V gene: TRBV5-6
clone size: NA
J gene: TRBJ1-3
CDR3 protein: CASSLRGSGNTIYF

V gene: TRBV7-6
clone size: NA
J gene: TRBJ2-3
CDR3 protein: CASSLQGYF

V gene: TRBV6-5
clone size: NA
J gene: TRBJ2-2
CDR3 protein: CASRPTGQGTGELFF

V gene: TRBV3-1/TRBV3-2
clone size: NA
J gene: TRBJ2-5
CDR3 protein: CASSQDRSSGYQETQYF

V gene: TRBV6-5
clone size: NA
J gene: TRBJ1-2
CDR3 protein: CASSQGQGSRGYTF

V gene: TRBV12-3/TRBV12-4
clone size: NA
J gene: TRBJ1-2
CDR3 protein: CASSLTYNYGYTF

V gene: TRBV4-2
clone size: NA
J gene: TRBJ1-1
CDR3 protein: CASSQEVDTEAFF

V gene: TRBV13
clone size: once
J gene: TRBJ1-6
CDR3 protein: CASAGGKSPLHF

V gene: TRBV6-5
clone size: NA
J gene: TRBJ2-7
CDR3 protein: CASTPSGEYEQYF

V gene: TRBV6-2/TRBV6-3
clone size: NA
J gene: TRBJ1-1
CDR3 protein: CASSYRNTEAFF

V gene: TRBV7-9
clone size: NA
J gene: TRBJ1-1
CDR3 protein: CASSYTRQAEEAFF

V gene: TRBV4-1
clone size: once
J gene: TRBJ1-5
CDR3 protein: CASSQDLGTGDQPQHF

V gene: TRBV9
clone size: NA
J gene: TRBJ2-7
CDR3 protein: CASSVAQQGSPYEQYF

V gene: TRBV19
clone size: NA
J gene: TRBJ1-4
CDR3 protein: CASTNGFFRERTNEKLFF

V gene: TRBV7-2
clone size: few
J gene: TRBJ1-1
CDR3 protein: CASSLVALNTEAFF

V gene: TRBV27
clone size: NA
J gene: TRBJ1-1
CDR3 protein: CASSLNRPQGTEAFF

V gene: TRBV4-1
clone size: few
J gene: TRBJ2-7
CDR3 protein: CASRSGDEQYF

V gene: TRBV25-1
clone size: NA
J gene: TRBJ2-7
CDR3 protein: CASIEKTSSYEQYF

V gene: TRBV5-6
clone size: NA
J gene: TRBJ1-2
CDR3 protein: CASSWRTGGGYTF

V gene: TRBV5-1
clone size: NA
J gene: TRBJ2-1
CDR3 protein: CASSFLAGGPNEQFF

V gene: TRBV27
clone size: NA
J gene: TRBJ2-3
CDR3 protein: CASSPHGGMDTDTQYF

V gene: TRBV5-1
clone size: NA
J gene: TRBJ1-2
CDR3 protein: CASSWGTGVGYTF

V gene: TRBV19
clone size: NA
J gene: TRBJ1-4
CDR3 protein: CASSPRKTGNNEKLFF

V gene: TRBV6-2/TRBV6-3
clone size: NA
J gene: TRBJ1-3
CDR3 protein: CASSYSTTASSGNTIYF

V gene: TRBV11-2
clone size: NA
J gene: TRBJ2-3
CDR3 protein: CASSLGASTDTQYF

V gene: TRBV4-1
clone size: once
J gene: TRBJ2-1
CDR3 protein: CASSQVGTRRLYEQFF

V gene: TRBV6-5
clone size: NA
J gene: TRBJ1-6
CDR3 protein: CASSRDVAYNSPLHF

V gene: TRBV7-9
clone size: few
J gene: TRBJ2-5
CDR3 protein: CASSFWTEETQYF

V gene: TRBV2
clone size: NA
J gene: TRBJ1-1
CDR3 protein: CARVSRDSDFTEAFF

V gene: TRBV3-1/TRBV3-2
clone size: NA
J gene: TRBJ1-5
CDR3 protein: CASSPSLGNPRNQPQHF

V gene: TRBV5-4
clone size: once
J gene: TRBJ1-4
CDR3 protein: CAGGTGENEKLFF

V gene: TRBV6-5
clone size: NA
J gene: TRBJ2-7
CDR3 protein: CASRKKQGGEQYF

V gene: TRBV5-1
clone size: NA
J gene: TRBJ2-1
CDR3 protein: CASSSQVSSYNEQFF

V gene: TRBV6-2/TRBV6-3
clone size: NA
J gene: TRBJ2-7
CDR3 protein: CASSLEGSSYEQYF

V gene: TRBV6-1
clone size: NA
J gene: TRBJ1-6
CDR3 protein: CASSQDRAFNSPLHF

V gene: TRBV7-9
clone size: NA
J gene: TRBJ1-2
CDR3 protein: CASSFQGTNGYTF